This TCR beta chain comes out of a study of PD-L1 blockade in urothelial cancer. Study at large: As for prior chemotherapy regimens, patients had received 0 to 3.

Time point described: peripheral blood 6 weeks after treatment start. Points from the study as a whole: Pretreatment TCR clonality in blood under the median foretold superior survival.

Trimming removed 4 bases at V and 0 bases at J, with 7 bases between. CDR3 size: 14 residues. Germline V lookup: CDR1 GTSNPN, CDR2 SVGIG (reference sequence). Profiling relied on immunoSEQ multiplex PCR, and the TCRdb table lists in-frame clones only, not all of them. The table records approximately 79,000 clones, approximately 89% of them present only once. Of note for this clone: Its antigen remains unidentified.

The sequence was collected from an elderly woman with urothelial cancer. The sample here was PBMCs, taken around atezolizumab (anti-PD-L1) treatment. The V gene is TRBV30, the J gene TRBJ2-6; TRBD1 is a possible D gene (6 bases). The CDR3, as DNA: TGTGCCTGGACAGGGGCCTCTGGGGCCAACGTCCTGACTTTC. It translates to CAWTGASGANVLTF. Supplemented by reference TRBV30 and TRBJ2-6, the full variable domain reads SQTIHQWPATLVQPVGSPLSLECTVEGTSNPNLYWYRQAAGRGLQLLFYSVGIGQISSEVPQNLSASRPQDRQFILSSKKLLLSDSGFYLCAWTGASGANVLTFGAGSRLTVL.